These 18 T cell receptor beta chains share one sample of origin, sequenced in a study of cytomegalovirus exposure and HLA in healthy donors. Sequencing was performed with immunoSEQ multiplex PCR; in TCRdb, only in-frame clones are kept and a portion is missing. The profile shows about 180,000 clones, 87% of them singletons. The sample taken for sequencing was PBMCs. The receptors shown here come from a woman aged 25 to 39 in good health and CMV-seronegative.

The CDR3 reads CASSLSSQGLGQYF. The CDR3 DNA reads as TGCGCCAGCAGCCTTTCTTCACAGGGATTAGGGCAGTACTTC. The chain employs TRBV5-1 and TRBJ2-7; D perhaps matches TRBD1 (6 bases). The V end was cut by 4 bases, the J end by 9 bases, with 20 bases between. This CDR3 region has 14 residues. The V gene's germline CDR1 is SGHRS and CDR2 YFSETQ. Drawing the rest from reference TRBV5-1 and TRBJ2-7, the complete variable domain is KAGVTQTPRYLIKTRGQQVTLSCSPISGHRSVSWYQQTPGQGLQFLFEYFSETQRNKGNFPGRFSGRQFSNSRSEMNVSTLELGDSALYLCASSLSSQGLGQYFGPGTRLTVT.

The rearrangement uses TRBV11-2 and TRBJ1-1; D gene ambiguous. The V gene's germline CDR1 is SGHAT and CDR2 FQNNGV. V lost 6 bases and J lost 0, with 11 bases in between. The CDR3 sequence is 14 residues long. This chain's CDR3 is CASSPASLNTEAFF. The CDR3 DNA reads as TGTGCCAGCAGTCCCGCCAGTCTGAACACTGAAGCTTTCTTT.

The chain links TRBV9 to TRBJ2-1, with 8 bases that match TRBD2. With V trimmed by 0 bases and J by 7 bases, 9 bases remained unmatched. Per germline, CDR1 SGDLS and CDR2 YYNGEE. This CDR3 is 16 amino acids long. The CDR3 region is CASSVEGTRGANEQFF. The CDR3 DNA is TGTGCCAGCAGCGTAGAAGGGACTAGGGGGGCGAATGAGCAGTTCTTC.

V is TRBV27 and J is TRBJ1-6; a weak D match, TRBD1 (6 bases). CDR3 length: 14 residues. With 6 bases removed from V and 1 base from J, the gap between germline ends came to 7 bases. CDR1 and CDR2 from the germline V gene are MNHEY and SMNVEV (reference sequence). The CDR3: CASSRGSYNSPLHF. The CDR3 nucleotides are TGTGCCAGCAGCAGGGGTTCCTATAATTCACCCCTCCACTTT.

The rearrangement links TRBV6-1 to TRBJ2-7, with 7 bases fitting TRBD1. CDR1 is MNHNS and CDR2 is SASEGT in the germline V gene. V lost 7 bases and J lost 2; bases outside the gene matches: 11. The CDR3 runs to 15 residues. CDR3 DNA: TGTGCCAGCAATACCGGGACAGCCAATACCTACGAGCAGTACTTC. This sequence encodes CASNTGTANTYEQYF.

The DNA for the CDR3 is TGTGCCAGCAGTGAGGGGGGATACACAGATACGCAGTATTTT. Translated, it gives CASSEGGYTDTQYF. The chain combines TRBV2 with TRBJ2-3; D is perhaps TRBD2 (6 bases). Germline-derived CDR1 and CDR2 are SNHLY and FYNNEI. The CDR3 contains 14 residues. Trimming pared 3 bases from V and 2 bases from J, leaving 9 bases between.

Of note for this clone: This sample includes further DNA sequences coding for the same CDR3. The J gene is TRBJ1-2, the V gene TRBV6-5, with TRBD1 as a possible D gene (6 bases). CDR1 is MNHEY and CDR2 is SVGAGI in the germline V gene. The CDR3 has 13 amino acids. V was shortened by 5 bases and J by 2 bases, with 9 bases between the two germline ends. Here the CDR3 DNA reads TGTGCCAGCAGTCCAACAGGGAACTATGGCTACACCTTC. Amino acids: CASSPTGNYGYTF.

This clone was observed a handful of times. This rearrangement joins TRBV25-1 to TRBJ2-4; D may be TRBD1 (5 bases). Germline-derived CDR1 and CDR2 are MGHDK and SYGVNS. V lost 5 bases, J lost 5 bases, and 10 bases lay in between. This CDR3 has 13 amino acids. CDR3 coding DNA: TGTGCCAGCAGTACTTCCAGGGAAAACATTCAGTACTTC. Its translation: CASSTSRENIQYF.

This chain links TRBV5-6 with TRBJ1-1; 8 nucleotides match TRBD1. V gave up 2 bases and J gave up 5 bases; unmatched junction bases: 8. The CDR3 is 15 amino acids. Germline V gene lookup returns CDR1 SGHDT and CDR2 YYEEEE. The CDR3 here is CASSFYGQGVTEAFF. CDR3 DNA sequence: TGTGCCAGCAGCTTTTACGGACAGGGAGTAACTGAAGCTTTCTTT. Together with reference TRBV5-6 and TRBJ1-1, the CDR3 gives the full variable domain: DAGVTQSPTHLIKTRGQQVTLRCSPKSGHDTVSWYQQALGQGPQFIFQYYEEEERQRGNFPDRFSGHQFPNYSSELNVNALLLGDSALYLCASSFYGQGVTEAFFGQGTRLTVV.

This sequence joins TRBV19 and TRBJ1-2; possibly TRBD1 for D (5 bases). The CDR3 has 15 amino acids. Germline lookup yields CDR1 LNHDA and CDR2 SQIVND (reference sequence). With 6 bases removed from V and 3 bases from J, the gap between germline ends came to 17 bases. The CDR3 bases are TGTGCCAGTAGGCCTCGGAGGGGTGTTGACTATGGCTACACCTTC. This codes for CASRPRRGVDYGYTF.

V and J are TRBV4-3 and TRBJ1-1; D might be TRBD1 (5 bases). The CDR3 contains 15 residues. V was shortened by 0 bases and J by 4 bases, with 12 bases between the two germline ends. Germline values: CDR1 LGHNA, CDR2 YSLEER. CDR3 in DNA: TGCGCCAGCAGCCAAGATTACCACGGGGGCACTGAAGCTTTCTTT. This codes for CASSQDYHGGTEAFF.

V and J are TRBV30 and TRBJ2-3, with 12 positions matching TRBD2. With 6 bases clipped from V and 4 bases from J, the junction kept 8 bases outside the gene matches. Germline CDR1 GTSNPN, CDR2 SVGIG (reference sequence). The CDR3 runs to 15 residues. The CDR3 nucleotides are TGTGCCTGTAACCGACTAGCGGGGGCAGCAGATACGCAGTATTTT. This translates into CACNRLAGAADTQYF.

The CDR3 is CASSQARESGANVLTF. The CDR3, as DNA: TGCGCCAGCAGCCAAGCTCGGGAGAGTGGGGCCAACGTCCTGACTTTC. The chain carries TRBV4-3 and TRBJ2-6, with a tentative D call TRBD2 (6 bases). The ends were cut back, 1 base at V and 3 bases at J, with 10 bases in the middle. The CDR3 has 16 amino acids. CDR1 is LGHNA, CDR2 YSLEER, per germline.

This clone was counted a few times. This sequence joins TRBV21-1 and TRBJ1-2. TRBV21-1 is a known pseudogene. There are 15 residues in the CDR3. Here the CDR3 reads CASSPCRRDGHGYTF. In DNA, the CDR3 is TGTGCCAGCAGCCCTTGTCGGAGGGACGGACATGGCTACACCTTC.

This chain uses TRBV6-6 with TRBJ1-1; D not resolved. V lost 0 bases to trimming and J lost 1 base, with 9 bases between them. The CDR3 contains 15 residues. Germline lookup yields CDR1 MNHNY and CDR2 SVGAGI (reference sequence). This CDR3 is CASSYSLQTNTEAFF. The CDR3 DNA follows: TGTGCCAGCAGTTACTCGTTACAAACGAACACTGAAGCTTTCTTT.

The chain couples TRBV6-1 to TRBJ2-3, with 9 bases that match TRBD2. Germline V gene sequence: CDR1 MNHNS, CDR2 SASEGT. Trimming removed 7 bases from V and 4 bases from J; junction bases left unmatched: 9. The CDR3 runs to 15 residues. The CDR3 region has the DNA TGTGCCAGCACTCCTAGCGGGGTGGAAGCAGATACGCAGTATTTT. This translates into CASTPSGVEADTQYF.

This clone was counted between two and nine times. The genes are TRBV30 and TRBJ2-2, with TRBD2 identical over 9 bases. The CDR3 has 11 residues. CDR1 GTSNPN and CDR2 SVGIG come from the germline V gene (reference sequence). V gave up 8 bases and J gave up 7 bases; unmatched junction bases: 2. The CDR3 nucleotides are TGTGCCGGTAGCGGGGGCGGGGAGCTGTTTTTT. Amino acid sequence: CAGSGGGELFF.

This chain uses TRBV27 with TRBJ1-1, with D possibly TRBD1 on 5 matching bases. CDR3 length: 15 amino acids. The germline V gene has CDR1 MNHEY and CDR2 SMNVEV (reference sequence). Trimming took off 3 bases at V and 0 bases at J, with 11 bases between the two ends. CDR3 amino acids: CASSFGGVMNTEAFF. Here the CDR3 DNA reads TGTGCCAGCAGTTTCGGGGGGGTGATGAACACTGAAGCTTTCTTT.